This passage covers 10 T cell receptor beta chains from one sample sequenced in a study of shared clonotypes between healthy human individuals. TCRdb keeps only in-frame clones here, not all; method: immunoSEQ multiplex PCR. The sample comprises some 660,000 clones, more than 70% of which are singletons, and around 1.8% rests with the top ten. Sequencing was carried out using memory CD4+ T cells sorted from blood. Subset indicated: CD45RA-negative fraction. These receptor sequences come from a woman in her 30s in good health.

The rearrangement joins TRBV29-1 to TRBJ2-5; tentative D call: TRBD1 (6 bases). The closer fit of TRBJ2-7 to the DNA end suggests the J call may be wrong. Germline-derived CDR1 and CDR2 are SQVTM and ANQGSEA. This CDR3 is 15 amino acids long. The CDR3 coding sequence is TGCAGCGTTGAAACAGGGAACAGGGCCTCCTACGAGCAGTACTTC. Translated, it gives CSVETGNRASYEQYF.

The V call is TRBV25-1, the J call TRBJ2-2; 9 bases map to TRBD1. The germline gives CDR1 MGHDK, CDR2 SYGVNS. Unmatched junction bases numbered 3, after V lost 6 bases and J lost 4 bases. The CDR3 runs 14 residues. For the CDR3, the DNA is TGTGCCAGCAGCGCGACAGGGGGCACCGGGGAGCTGTTTTTT. The encoded protein is CASSATGGTGELFF.

This chain joins TRBV29-1 and TRBJ1-1; D not resolved. CDR3 length: 15 amino acids. CDR1 and CDR2 (germline): SQVTM, ANQGSEA. V lost 7 bases, J lost 3 bases, and 21 bases lay in between. The CDR3 sequence is CSGEGSPGYYTEAFF. The DNA for the CDR3 is TGCAGCGGCGAGGGTAGTCCAGGTTATTACACTGAAGCTTTCTTT.

This clone was seen a few times. CDR3 sequence (DNA): TGTGCCAGCGGTCCGGGGGCCGGTCAGCCCCAGCATTTT. Translated, it gives CASGPGAGQPQHF. The chain has TRBV7-9 and TRBJ1-5; weak D call: TRBD1 (6 bases). Trimming pared 8 bases from V and 6 bases from J, leaving 14 bases between. The CDR3 totals 13 residues. Germline V gene data show CDR1 as SEHNR and CDR2 as FQNEAQ (reference sequence).

This rearrangement joins TRBV5-1 to TRBJ2-3; 8 bases agree with TRBD1. The CDR3 has 12 amino acids. Germline loops: CDR1 SGHRS, CDR2 YFSETQ. The V segment lost 6 bases and the J segment 4 bases; nucleotides outside the gene matches: 1. The CDR3 sequence: CASNRGADTQYF. The DNA of the CDR3 is TGCGCCAGCAACAGGGGGGCAGATACGCAGTATTTT.

This clone has a handful of counts. The V and J genes are TRBV7-7 and TRBJ2-1, with D perhaps given as TRBD1 or TRBD2 (6 bases each). V dropped 1 base and J dropped 10 bases, with 17 bases sitting between them. This CDR3 comprises 15 residues. Germline V lookup: CDR1 SSHAT, CDR2 FNYEAQ (reference sequence). CDR3 loop: CASSLVAAAQGEQFF. The DNA of the CDR3 is TGTGCCAGCAGCTTAGTAGCGGCCGCCCAGGGGGAGCAGTTCTTC. Filled out from reference TRBV7-7 and TRBJ2-1, the complete variable domain reads GAGVSQSPRYKVTKRGQDVTLRCDPISSHATLYWYQQALGQGPEFLTYFNYEAQPDKSGLPSDRFSAERPEGSISTLTIQRTEQRDSAMYRCASSLVAAAQGEQFFGPGTRLTVL.

The table lists this clone with a count of one. The V call is TRBV4-1, the J call TRBJ1-1; D uncertain. Germline-derived CDR1 and CDR2 are MGHRA and YSYEKL. V dropped 4 bases and J dropped 4 bases, with 13 bases sitting between them. CDR3 length: 14 residues. The CDR3 protein is CASSLSGLATEAFF. Written as DNA, the CDR3 is TGCGCCAGCAGCCTCTCGGGGTTGGCCACTGAAGCTTTCTTT.

J is TRBJ2-5 and V is TRBV9; the match to TRBD2 covers 7 bases. V trimming: 3 bases; J trimming: 4 bases; junction bases outside the gene matches: 9. Looked up from germline, CDR1 is SGDLS and CDR2 is YYNGEE. The CDR3 covers 15 residues. This CDR3 is CASSDGEGGAETQYF. The CDR3 region has the DNA TGTGCCAGCAGCGACGGAGAGGGAGGGGCAGAGACCCAGTACTTC.

The chain uses TRBV27 and TRBJ1-2, with 7 bases matching TRBD1. Trimming removed 2 bases from V and 2 bases from J; junction bases left unmatched: 5. CDR3 length: 15 residues. CDR1 is MNHEY and CDR2 is SMNVEV in the germline V gene (reference sequence). This CDR3 is CASSLTWTGNYGYTF. As DNA, the CDR3 is TGTGCCAGCAGTTTAACCTGGACAGGAAACTATGGCTACACCTTC.

The sample holds many counts of this clone. The chain employs TRBV28 and TRBJ2-7; 8 bases line up with TRBD1. The ends lost 3 bases at V and 7 bases at J; junction bases unmatched: 11. Germline CDR1 reads MDHEN; CDR2 reads SYDVKM. The CDR3 loop spans 15 amino acids. This chain's CDR3 is CASSFTGTGSWEQYF. As DNA, the CDR3 is TGTGCCAGCAGTTTTACCGGGACAGGCTCTTGGGAGCAGTACTTC.